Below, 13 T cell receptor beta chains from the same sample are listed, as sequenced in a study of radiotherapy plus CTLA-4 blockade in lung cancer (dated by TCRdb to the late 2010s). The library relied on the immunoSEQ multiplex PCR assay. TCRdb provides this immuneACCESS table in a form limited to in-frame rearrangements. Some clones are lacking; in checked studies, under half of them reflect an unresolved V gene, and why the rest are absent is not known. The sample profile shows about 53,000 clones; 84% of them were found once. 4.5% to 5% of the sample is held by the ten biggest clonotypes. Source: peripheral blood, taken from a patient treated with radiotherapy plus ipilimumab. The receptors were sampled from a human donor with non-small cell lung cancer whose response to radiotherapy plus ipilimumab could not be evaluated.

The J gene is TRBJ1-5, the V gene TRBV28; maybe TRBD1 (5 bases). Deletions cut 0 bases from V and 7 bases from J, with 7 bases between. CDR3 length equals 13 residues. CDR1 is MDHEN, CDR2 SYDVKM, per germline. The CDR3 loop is CASSLWRGQPQHF. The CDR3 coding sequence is TGTGCCAGCAGTTTATGGCGGGGCCAGCCCCAGCATTTT. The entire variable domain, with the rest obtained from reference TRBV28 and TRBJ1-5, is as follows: DVKVTQSSRYLVKRTGEKVFLECVQDMDHENMFWYRQDPGLGLRLIYFSYDVKMKEKGDIPEGYSVSREKKERFSLILESASTNQTSMYLCASSLWRGQPQHFGDGTRLSIL.

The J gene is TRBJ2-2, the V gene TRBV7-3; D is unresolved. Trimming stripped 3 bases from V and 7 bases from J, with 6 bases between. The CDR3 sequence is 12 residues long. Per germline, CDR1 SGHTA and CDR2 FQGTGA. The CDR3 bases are TGTGCCAGCAGCTTGACAAGCGGGGAGCTGTTTTTT. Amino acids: CASSLTSGELFF.

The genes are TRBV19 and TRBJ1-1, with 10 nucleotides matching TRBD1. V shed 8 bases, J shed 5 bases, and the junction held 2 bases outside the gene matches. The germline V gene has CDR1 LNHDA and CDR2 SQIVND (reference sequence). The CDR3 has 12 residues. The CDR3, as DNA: TGTGCCAGTCGGACAGGGGGGACTGAAGCTTTCTTT. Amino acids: CASRTGGTEAFF.

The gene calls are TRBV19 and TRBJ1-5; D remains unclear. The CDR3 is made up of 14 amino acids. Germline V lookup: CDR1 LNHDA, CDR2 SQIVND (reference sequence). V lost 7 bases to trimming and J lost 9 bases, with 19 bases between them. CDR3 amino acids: CASTPLGSTPPQHF. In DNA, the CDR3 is TGTGCCAGTACCCCATTAGGGAGTACTCCGCCCCAGCATTTT.

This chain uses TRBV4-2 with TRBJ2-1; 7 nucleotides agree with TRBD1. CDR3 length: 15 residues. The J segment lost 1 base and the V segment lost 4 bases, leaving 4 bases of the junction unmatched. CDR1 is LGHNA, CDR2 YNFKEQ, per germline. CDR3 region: CASSPTGASYNEQFF. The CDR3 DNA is TGTGCCAGCAGCCCAACAGGGGCATCCTACAATGAGCAGTTCTTC.

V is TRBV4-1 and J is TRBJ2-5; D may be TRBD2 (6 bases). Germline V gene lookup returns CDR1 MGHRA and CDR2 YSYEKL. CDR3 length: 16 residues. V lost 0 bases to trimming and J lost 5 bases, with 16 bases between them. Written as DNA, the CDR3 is TGCGCCAGCAGCCAAGATGGCCTAGCGAGTCGGGAGACCCAGTACTTC. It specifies CASSQDGLASRETQYF.

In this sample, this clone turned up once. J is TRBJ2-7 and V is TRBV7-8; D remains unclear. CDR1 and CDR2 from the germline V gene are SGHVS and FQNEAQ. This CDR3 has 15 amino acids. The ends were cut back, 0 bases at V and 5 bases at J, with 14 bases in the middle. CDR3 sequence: CASSLAFSGAHEQYF. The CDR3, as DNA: TGTGCCAGCAGCTTAGCCTTTTCCGGTGCCCACGAGCAGTACTTC.

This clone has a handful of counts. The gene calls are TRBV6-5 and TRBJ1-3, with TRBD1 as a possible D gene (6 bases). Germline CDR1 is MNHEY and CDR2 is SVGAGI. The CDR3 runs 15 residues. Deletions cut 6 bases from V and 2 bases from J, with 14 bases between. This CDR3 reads CASRPPGVAGNTIYF. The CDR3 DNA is TGTGCCAGCAGACCTCCAGGGGTGGCTGGAAACACCATATATTTT.

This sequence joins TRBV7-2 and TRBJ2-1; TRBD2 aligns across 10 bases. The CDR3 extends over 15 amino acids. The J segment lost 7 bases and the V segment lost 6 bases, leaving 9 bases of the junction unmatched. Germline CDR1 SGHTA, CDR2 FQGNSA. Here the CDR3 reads CASRYSGRSGNEQFF. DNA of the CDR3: TGTGCCAGCAGATATAGCGGGAGGAGTGGAAATGAGCAGTTCTTC.

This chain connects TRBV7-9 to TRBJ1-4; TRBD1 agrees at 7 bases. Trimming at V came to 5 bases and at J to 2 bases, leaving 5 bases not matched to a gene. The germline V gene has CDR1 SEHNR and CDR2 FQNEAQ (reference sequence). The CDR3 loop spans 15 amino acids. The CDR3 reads CASSAQQGTNEKLFF. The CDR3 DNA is TGTGCCAGCAGCGCTCAACAGGGGACTAATGAAAAACTGTTTTTT.

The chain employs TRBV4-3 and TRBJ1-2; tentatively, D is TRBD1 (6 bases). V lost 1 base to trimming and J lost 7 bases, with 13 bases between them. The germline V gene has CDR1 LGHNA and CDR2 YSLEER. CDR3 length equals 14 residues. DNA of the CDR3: TGCGCCAGCAGCCAAGGGGCAGGGGTCCTTGGCTACACCTTC. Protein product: CASSQGAGVLGYTF.

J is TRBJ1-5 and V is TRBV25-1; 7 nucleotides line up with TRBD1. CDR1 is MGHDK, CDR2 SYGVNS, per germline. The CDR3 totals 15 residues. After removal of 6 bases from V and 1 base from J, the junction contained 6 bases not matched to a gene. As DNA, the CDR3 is TGTGCCAGCAGGGCCGCAGGGGGGAGCAATCAGCCCCAGCATTTT. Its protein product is CASRAAGGSNQPQHF. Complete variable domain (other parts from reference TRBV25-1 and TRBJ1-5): EADIYQTPRYLVIGTGKKITLECSQTMGHDKMYWYQQDPGMELHLIHYSYGVNSTEKGDLSSESTVSRIRTEHFPLTLESARPSHTSQYLCASRAAGGSNQPQHFGDGTRLSIL.

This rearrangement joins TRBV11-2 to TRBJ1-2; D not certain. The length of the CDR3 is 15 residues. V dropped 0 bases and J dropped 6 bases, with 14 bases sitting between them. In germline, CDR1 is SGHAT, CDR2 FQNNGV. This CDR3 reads CASSLDRESPDGYTF. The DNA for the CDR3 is TGTGCCAGCAGCTTAGATCGGGAGTCCCCCGATGGCTACACCTTC. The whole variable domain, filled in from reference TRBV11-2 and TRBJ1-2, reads EAGVAQSPRYKIIEKRQSVAFWCNPISGHATLYWYQQILGQGPKLLIQFQNNGVVDDSQLPKDRFSAERLKGVDSTLKIQPAKLEDSAVYLCASSLDRESPDGYTFGSGTRLTVV.